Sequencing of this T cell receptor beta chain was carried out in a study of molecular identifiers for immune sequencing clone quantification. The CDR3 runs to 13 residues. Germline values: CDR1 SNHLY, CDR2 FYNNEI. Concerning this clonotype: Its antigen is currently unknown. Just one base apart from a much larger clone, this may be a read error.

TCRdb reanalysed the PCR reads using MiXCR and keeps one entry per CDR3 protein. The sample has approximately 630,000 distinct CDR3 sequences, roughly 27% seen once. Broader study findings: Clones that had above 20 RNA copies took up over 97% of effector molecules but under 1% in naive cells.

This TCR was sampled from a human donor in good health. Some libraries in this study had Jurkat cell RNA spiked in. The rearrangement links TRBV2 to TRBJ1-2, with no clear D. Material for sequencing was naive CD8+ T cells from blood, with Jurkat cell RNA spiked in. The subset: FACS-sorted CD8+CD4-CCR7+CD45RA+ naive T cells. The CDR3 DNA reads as TGTGCCAGCAGTGAGGGTCACCCATATGACTACACCTTC. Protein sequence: CASSEGHPYDYTF.